The 4 T cell receptor beta chains reported below all come from one sample, sequenced in a study of vaccination effects on CD4 cells after COVID-19. The table came from immunoSEQ multiplex PCR; TCRdb's copy has only in-frame clones and leaves some out. Of roughly 25,000 clones in the sample, about two thirds were seen once. Ahead of sequencing, the ViraFEST assay grew antigen-specific CD4+ T cells using viral peptide pools. Scientists isolated CD4+ T cells after a roughly 10-day culture period ended. People in the vaccine group had not been infected with SARS-CoV-2 before, and their nucleocapsid antibodies were negative. These receptors' antigens are unknown. Sequenced material: CD4+ T cells from PBMCs cultured with SARS-CoV-2 spike peptides, taken before COVID-19 vaccination. These receptors all stem from a human donor who received a COVID-19 vaccine.

The genes are TRBV29-1 and TRBJ1-1, with no clear D. The CDR3 loop spans 12 amino acids. From germline, CDR1 is SQVTM and CDR2 ANQGSEA. The V and J ends lost 2 bases and 5 bases respectively, with 9 bases between them. The CDR3 DNA is TGCAGCGTTGAACTTGGACCAACTGAAGCTTTCTTT. Protein: CSVELGPTEAFF.

V gene TRBV5-1 combines with J gene TRBJ1-1, with D hard to call. Trimming cost V 3 bases and J 1 base, with 19 bases left between them. The CDR3 is 17 amino acids. Germline V gives CDR1 SGHRS, CDR2 YFSETQ. DNA for the CDR3: TGCGCCAGCAGCTCTAGCCCATTCTCTCTCGGGAACACTGAAGCTTTCTTT. Translation: CASSSSPFSLGNTEAFF.

In DNA form, the CDR3 reads TGTGCCAGCAGCCCTGGACATGATGGAGCAGATACGCAGTATTTT. Protein: CASSPGHDGADTQYF. The chain carries TRBV3-1 (or the pseudogene TRBV3-2) and TRBJ2-3; a weak D match, TRBD1 (5 bases). V was shortened by 4 bases and J by 4 bases, with 15 bases between the two germline ends. From germline, CDR1 is LGHDT and CDR2 YNNKEL (reference sequence). The length of the CDR3 is 15 residues.

V usage is TRBV14 and J usage is TRBJ2-3; 10 bases fit TRBD2. Trimming at V came to 0 bases and at J to 7 bases, leaving 10 bases not matched to a gene. CDR1 is SGHDN and CDR2 is FVKESK in the germline V gene. This CDR3 contains 17 residues. The CDR3 is CASSQDLSGGARHTQYF. Written as DNA, the CDR3 is TGTGCCAGCAGCCAAGATCTGAGCGGGGGGGCCAGGCATACGCAGTATTTT. Filled out from reference TRBV14 and TRBJ2-3, the complete variable domain reads EAGVTQFPSHSVIEKGQTVTLRCDPISGHDNLYWYRRVMGKEIKFLLHFVKESKQDESGMPNNRFLAERTGGTYSTLKVQPAELEDSGVYFCASSQDLSGGARHTQYFGPGTRLTVL.